This T cell receptor (beta chain) was found in a study of T cell responses to AZD1222 COVID-19 vaccine. Assay used: immunoSEQ multiplex PCR; TCRdb lists only in-frame clones, some missing. The table shows 140,000 or so clones, with 92% occurring only once. Study-wide findings and caveats: Most donors were white British and more were female, and clonal diversity was possibly underestimated. Breadth and depth of Spike-specific TCRs rose after two AZD1222 doses.

The V end was cut by 0 bases, the J end by 8 bases, with 12 bases between. Germline V gene data show CDR1 as SGDLS and CDR2 as YYNGEE. CDR3 length: 14 residues. Worth noting for this clone: The antigen remains undetermined.

The source was peripheral blood, collected on day 0 of AZD1222 vaccination. This receptor was identified in an adult in good health. The rearrangement joins TRBV9 to TRBJ2-4; possible D gene TRBD2, 6 bases. The DNA of the CDR3 is TGTGCCAGCAGCGTAGACGGGAGAGGGGACATTCAGTACTTC. Translated, it gives CASSVDGRGDIQYF.